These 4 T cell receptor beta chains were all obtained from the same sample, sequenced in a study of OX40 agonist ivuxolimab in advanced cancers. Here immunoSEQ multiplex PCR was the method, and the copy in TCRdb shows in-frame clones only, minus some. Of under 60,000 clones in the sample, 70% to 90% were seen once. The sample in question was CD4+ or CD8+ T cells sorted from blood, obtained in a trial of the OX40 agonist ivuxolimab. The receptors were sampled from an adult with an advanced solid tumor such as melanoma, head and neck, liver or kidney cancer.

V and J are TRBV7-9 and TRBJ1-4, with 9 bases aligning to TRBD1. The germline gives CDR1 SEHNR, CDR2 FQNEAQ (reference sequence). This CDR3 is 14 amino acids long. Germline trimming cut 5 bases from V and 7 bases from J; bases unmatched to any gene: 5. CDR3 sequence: CASSTTGGGEKLFF. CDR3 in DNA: TGTGCCAGCAGCACCACAGGGGGCGGTGAAAAACTGTTTTTT.

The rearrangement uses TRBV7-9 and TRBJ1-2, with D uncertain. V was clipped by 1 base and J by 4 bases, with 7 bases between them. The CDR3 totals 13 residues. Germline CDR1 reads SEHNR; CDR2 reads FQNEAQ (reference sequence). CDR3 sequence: CASSLGAGYGYTF. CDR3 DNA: TGTGCCAGCAGCTTAGGGGCAGGCTATGGCTACACCTTC.

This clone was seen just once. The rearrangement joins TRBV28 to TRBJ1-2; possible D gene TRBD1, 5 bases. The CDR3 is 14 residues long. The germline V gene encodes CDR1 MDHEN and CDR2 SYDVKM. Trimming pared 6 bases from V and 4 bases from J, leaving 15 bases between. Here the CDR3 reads CASSRGGGVYGYTF. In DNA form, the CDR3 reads TGTGCCAGCAGCCGCGGGGGTGGTGTCTATGGCTACACCTTC.

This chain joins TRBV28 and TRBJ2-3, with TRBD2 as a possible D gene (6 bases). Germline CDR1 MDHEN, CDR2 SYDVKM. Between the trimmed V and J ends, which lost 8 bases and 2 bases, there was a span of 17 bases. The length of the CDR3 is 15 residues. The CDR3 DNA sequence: TGTGCCAGCGGGCCCCCCGGGGGTCTCACAGATACGCAGTATTTT. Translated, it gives CASGPPGGLTDTQYF. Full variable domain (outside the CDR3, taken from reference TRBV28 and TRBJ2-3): DVKVTQSSRYLVKRTGEKVFLECVQDMDHENMFWYRQDPGLGLRLIYFSYDVKMKEKGDIPEGYSVSREKKERFSLILESASTNQTSMYLCASGPPGGLTDTQYFGPGTRLTVL.